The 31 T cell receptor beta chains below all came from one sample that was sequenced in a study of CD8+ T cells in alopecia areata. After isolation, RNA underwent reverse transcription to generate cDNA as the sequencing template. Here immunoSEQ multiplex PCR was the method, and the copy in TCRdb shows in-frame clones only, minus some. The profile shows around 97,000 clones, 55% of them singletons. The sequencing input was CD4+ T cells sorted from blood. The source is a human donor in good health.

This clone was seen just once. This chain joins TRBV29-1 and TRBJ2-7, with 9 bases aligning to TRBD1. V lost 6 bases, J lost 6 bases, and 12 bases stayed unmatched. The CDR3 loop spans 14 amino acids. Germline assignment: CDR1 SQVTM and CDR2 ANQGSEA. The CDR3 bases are TGCAGCGTCACGCACTTGGACAGGGGAGGCGAGCAGTACTTC. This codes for CSVTHLDRGGEQYF.

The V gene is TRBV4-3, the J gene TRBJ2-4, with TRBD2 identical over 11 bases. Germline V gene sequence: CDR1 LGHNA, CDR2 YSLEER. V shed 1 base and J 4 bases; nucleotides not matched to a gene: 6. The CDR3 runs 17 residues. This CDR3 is CASSQVGLADGKNIQYF. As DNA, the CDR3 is TGCGCCAGCAGCCAAGTGGGACTAGCGGACGGTAAAAACATTCAGTACTTC.

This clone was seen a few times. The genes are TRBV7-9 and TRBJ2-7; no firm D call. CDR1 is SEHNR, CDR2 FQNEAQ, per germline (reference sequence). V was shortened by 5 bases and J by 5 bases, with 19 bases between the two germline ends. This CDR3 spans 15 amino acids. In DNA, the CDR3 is TGTGCCAGCAGCCCCACCGGTGCTCGTCCCCACGAGCAGTACTTC. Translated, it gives CASSPTGARPHEQYF.

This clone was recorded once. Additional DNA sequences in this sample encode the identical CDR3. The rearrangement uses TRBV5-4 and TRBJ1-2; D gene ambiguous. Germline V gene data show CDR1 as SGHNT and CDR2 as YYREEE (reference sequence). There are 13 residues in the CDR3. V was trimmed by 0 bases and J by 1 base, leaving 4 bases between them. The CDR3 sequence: CASSLEGNYGYTF. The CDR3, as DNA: TGTGCCAGCAGCTTGGAGGGTAACTATGGCTACACCTTC. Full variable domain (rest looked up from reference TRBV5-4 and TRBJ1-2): ETGVTQSPTHLIKTRGQQVTLRCSSQSGHNTVSWYQQALGQGPQFIFQYYREEENGRGNFPPRFSGLQFPNYSSELNVNALELDDSALYLCASSLEGNYGYTFGSGTRLTVV.

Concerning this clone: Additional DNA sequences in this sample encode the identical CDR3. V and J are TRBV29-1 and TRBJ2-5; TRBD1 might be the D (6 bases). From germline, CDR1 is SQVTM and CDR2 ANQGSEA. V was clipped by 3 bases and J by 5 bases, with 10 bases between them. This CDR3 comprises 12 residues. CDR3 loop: CSVDRGRETQYF. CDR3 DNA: TGCAGCGTTGACAGGGGACGGGAGACCCAGTACTTC.

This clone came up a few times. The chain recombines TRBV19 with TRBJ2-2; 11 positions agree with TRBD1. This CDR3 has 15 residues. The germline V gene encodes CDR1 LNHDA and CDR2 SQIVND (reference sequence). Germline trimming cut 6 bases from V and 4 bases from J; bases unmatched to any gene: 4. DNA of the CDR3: TGTGCCAGTAGCTCCGGGACAGGGGGCACCGGGGAGCTGTTTTTT. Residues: CASSSGTGGTGELFF. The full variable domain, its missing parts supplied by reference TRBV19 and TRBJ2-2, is DGGITQSPKYLFRKEGQNVTLSCEQNLNHDAMYWYRQDPGQGLRLIYYSQIVNDFQKGDIAEGYSVSREKKESFPLTVTSAQKNPTAFYLCASSSGTGGTGELFFGEGSRLTVL.

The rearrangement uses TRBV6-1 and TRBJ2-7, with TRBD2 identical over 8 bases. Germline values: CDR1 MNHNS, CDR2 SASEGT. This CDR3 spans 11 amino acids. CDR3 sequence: CATSDPYEQYF. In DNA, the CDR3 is TGTGCGACTAGCGACCCCTACGAGCAGTACTTC.

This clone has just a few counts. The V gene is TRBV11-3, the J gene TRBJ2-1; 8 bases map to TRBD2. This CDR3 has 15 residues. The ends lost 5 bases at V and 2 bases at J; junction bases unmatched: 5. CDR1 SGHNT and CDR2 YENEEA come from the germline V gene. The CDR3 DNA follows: TGTGCCAGCAGCAATCGCGGGGGGACCTACAATGAGCAGTTCTTC. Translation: CASSNRGGTYNEQFF.

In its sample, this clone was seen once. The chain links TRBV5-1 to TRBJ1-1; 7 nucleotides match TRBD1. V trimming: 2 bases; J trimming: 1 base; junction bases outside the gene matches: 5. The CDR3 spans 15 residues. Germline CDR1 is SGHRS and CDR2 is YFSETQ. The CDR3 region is CASSFTGTENTEAFF. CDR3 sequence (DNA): TGCGCCAGCAGCTTTACCGGGACAGAGAACACTGAAGCTTTCTTT.

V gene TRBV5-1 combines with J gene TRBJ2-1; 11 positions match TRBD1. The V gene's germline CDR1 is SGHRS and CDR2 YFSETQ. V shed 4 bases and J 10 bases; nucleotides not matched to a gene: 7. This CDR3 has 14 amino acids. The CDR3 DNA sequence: TGCGCCAGCAGCGGAGGACAGGGGGCTGGGGAGCAGTTCTTC. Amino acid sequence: CASSGGQGAGEQFF.

In DNA form, the CDR3 reads TGTGCCAGTCGGACAGCTCCGGGGGACGAGCAGTACTTC. It encodes CASRTAPGDEQYF. J is TRBJ2-7 and V is TRBV28; D assignment may be TRBD1 or TRBD2 (6 bases each). Germline V gives CDR1 MDHEN, CDR2 SYDVKM. Between the trimmed V and J ends, which lost 9 bases and 5 bases, there was a span of 17 bases. This CDR3 comprises 13 residues.

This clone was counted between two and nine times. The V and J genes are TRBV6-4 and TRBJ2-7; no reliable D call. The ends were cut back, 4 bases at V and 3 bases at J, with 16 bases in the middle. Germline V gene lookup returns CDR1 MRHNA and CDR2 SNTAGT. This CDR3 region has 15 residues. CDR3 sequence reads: CASSAPTEFHYEQYF. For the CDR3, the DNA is TGTGCCAGCAGTGCCCCCACAGAATTTCACTACGAGCAGTACTTC.

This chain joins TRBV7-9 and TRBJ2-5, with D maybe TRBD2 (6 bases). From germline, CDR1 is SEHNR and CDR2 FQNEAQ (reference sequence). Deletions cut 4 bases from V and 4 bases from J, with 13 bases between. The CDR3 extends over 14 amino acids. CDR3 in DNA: TGTGCCAGCAGCTGGGCGCAGGGAGGAGAGACCCAGTACTTC. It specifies CASSWAQGGETQYF.

The CDR3 loop reads CASSLGRLRSGTEAFF. CDR3 sequence (DNA): TGTGCCAGCAGCTTGGGACGTCTCAGATCGGGCACTGAAGCTTTCTTT. The rearrangement joins TRBV5-4 to TRBJ1-1; D not certain. Germline V gene lookup returns CDR1 SGHNT and CDR2 YYREEE (reference sequence). Trimming removed 0 bases from V and 4 bases from J, with 16 bases in between. The CDR3 loop spans 16 amino acids.

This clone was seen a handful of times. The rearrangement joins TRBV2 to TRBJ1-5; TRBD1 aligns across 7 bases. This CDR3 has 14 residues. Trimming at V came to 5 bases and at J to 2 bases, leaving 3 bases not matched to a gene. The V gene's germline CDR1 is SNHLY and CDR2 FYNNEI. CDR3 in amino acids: CASSLDRGNQPQHF. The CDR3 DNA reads TGTGCCAGCAGTCTCGACAGGGGCAATCAGCCCCAGCATTTT.

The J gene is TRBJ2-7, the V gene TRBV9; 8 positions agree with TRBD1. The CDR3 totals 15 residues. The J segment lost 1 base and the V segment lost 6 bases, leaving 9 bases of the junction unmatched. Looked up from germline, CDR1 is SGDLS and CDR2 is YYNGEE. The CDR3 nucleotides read TGTGCCAGCACCCGGCGGCAGGGGGCTTCCTACGAGCAGTACTTC. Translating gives CASTRRQGASYEQYF.

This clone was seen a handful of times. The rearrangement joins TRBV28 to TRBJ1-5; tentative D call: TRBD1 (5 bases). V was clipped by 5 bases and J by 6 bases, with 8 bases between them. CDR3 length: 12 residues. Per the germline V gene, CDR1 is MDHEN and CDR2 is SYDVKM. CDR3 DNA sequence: TGTGCCAGCAGTGGCGGGGGTCAGCCCCAGCATTTT. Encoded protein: CASSGGGQPQHF.

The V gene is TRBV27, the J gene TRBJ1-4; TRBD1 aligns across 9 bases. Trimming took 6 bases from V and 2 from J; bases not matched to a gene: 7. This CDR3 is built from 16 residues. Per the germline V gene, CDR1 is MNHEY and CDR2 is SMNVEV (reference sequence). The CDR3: CASRKGTGRTNEKLFF. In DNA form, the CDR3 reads TGTGCCAGCAGAAAGGGGACAGGGCGGACTAATGAAAAACTGTTTTTT.

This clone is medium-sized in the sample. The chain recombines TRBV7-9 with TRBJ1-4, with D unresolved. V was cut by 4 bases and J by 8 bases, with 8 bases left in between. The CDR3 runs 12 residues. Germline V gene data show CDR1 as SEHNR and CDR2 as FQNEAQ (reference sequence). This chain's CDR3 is CASSSSREKLFF. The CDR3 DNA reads TGTGCCAGCAGCTCCTCCAGGGAAAAACTGTTTTTT.

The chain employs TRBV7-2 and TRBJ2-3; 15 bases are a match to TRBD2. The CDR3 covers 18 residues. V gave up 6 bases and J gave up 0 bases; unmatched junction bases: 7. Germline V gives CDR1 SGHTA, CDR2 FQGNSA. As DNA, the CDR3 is TGTGCCAGCAGGGGACCGGGACTAGCGGGGGGTAGCACAGATACGCAGTATTTT. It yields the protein CASRGPGLAGGSTDTQYF.

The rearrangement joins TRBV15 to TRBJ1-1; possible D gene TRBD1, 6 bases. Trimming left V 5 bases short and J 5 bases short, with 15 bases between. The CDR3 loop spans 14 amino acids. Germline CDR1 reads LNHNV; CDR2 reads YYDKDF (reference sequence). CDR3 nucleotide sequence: TGTGCCACCAGCTCGCGACGGAGGGGGACTGAAGCTTTCTTT. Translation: CATSSRRRGTEAFF. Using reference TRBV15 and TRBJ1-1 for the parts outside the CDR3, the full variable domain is DAMVIQNPRYQVTQFGKPVTLSCSQTLNHNVMYWYQQKSSQAPKLLFHYYDKDFNNEADTPDNFQSRRPNTSFCFLDIRSPGLGDTAMYLCATSSRRRGTEAFFGQGTRLTVV.

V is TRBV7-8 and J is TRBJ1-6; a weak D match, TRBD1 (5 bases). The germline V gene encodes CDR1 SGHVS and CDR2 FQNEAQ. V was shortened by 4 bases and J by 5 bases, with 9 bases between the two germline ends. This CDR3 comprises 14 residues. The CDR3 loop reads CASSSGPNNSPLHF. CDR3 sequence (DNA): TGTGCCAGCAGCTCGGGACCCAATAATTCACCCCTCCACTTT.

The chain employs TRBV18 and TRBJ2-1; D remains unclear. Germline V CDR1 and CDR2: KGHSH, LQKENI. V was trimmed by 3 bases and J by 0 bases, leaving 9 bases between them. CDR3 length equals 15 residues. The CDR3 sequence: CASSPGRSSYNEQFF. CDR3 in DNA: TGTGCCAGCTCACCGGGCCGCAGCTCCTACAATGAGCAGTTCTTC.

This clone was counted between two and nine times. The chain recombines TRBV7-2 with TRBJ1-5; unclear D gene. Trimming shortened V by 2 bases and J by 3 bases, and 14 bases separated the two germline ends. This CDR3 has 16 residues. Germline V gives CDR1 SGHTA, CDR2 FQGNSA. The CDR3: CASSLFGGNFNQPQHF. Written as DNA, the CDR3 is TGTGCCAGCAGCTTATTTGGAGGGAACTTCAATCAGCCCCAGCATTTT.

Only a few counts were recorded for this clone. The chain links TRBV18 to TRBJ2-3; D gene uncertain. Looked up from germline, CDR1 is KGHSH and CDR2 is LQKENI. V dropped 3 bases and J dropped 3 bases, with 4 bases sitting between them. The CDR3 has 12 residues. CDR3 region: CASSPDTDTQYF. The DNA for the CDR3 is TGTGCCAGCTCACCGGATACAGATACGCAGTATTTT.

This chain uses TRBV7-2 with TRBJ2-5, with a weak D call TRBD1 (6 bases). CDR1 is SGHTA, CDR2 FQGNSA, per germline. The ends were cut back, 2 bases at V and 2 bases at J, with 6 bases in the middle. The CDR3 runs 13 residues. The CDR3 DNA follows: TGTGCCAGCAGCTTAAGGGGGCAAGAGACCCAGTACTTC. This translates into CASSLRGQETQYF. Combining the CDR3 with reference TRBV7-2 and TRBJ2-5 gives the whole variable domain GAGVSQSPSNKVTEKGKDVELRCDPISGHTALYWYRQSLGQGLEFLIYFQGNSAPDKSGLPSDRFSAERTGGSVSTLTIQRTQQEDSAVYLCASSLRGQETQYFGPGTRLLVL.

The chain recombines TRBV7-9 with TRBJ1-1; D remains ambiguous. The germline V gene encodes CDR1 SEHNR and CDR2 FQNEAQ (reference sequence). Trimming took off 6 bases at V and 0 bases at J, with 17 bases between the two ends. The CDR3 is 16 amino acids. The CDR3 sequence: CASRPTYLALNTEAFF. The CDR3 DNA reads TGTGCCAGCAGACCTACCTACCTGGCCTTGAACACTGAAGCTTTCTTT.

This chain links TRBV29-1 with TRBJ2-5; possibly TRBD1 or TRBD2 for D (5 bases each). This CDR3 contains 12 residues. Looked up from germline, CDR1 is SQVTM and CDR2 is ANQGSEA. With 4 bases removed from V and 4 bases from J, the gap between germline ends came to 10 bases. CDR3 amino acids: CSVVWDPETQYF. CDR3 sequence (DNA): TGCAGCGTTGTTTGGGACCCAGAGACCCAGTACTTC.

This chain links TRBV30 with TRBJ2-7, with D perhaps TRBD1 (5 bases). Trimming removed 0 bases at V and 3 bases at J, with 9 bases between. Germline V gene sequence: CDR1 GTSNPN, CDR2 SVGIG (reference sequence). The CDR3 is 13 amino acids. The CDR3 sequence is CAWSVDSRYEQYF. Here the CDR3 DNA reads TGTGCCTGGAGTGTCGACAGCCGCTACGAGCAGTACTTC.

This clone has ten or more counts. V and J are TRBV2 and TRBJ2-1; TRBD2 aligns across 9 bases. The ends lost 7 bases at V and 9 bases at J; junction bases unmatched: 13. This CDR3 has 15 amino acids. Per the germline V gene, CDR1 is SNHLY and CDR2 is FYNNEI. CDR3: CASKLAGAPGAEQFF. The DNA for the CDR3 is TGTGCCAGCAAGTTAGCGGGGGCCCCCGGGGCTGAGCAGTTCTTC. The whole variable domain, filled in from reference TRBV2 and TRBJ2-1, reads EPEVTQTPSHQVTQMGQEVILRCVPISNHLYFYWYRQILGQKVEFLVSFYNNEISEKSEIFDDQFSVERPDGSNFTLKIRSTKLEDSAMYFCASKLAGAPGAEQFFGPGTRLTVL.

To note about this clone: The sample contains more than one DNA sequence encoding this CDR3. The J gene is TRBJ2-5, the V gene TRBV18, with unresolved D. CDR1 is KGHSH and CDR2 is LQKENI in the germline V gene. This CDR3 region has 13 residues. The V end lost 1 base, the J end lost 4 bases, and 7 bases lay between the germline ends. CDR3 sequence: CASSPQGRETQYF. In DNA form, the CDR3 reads TGTGCCAGCTCACCACAGGGTAGAGAGACCCAGTACTTC.